These 10 T cell receptor beta chains came from one sample sequenced in a study of T cell responses to AZD1222 COVID-19 vaccine. Measured with immunoSEQ multiplex PCR; TCRdb has only the in-frame clones, and not every one. The data contain 55,000 to 75,000 clones, around 90% of them seen just once; the ten biggest clones take up 4% to 5%. The sample consisted of peripheral blood, taken on day 0 of AZD1222 vaccination. The receptors were sampled from an adult in good health.

The chain couples TRBV15 to TRBJ2-3; TRBD1 might be the D (6 bases). Germline V gene lookup returns CDR1 LNHNV and CDR2 YYDKDF (reference sequence). The CDR3 has 16 residues. With 2 bases removed from V and 2 bases from J, the gap between germline ends came to 14 bases. DNA of the CDR3: TGTGCCACCAGCAGACTCGGACAGCTGAACACAGATACGCAGTATTTT. This gives the protein CATSRLGQLNTDTQYF.

In the case of this clone: Other DNA sequences from this sample encode an identical CDR3 as well. The rearrangement uses TRBV5-1 and TRBJ2-1; TRBD1 or TRBD2 may be the D gene (5 bases each). CDR3 length equals 15 residues. CDR1 is SGHRS and CDR2 is YFSETQ in the germline V gene. V was cut by 4 bases and J by 0 bases, with 11 bases left in between. CDR3 sequence (DNA): TGCGCCAGCAGCCCGGGGCAGGGCTCCTACAATGAGCAGTTCTTC. Residues: CASSPGQGSYNEQFF.

V and J are TRBV5-4 and TRBJ2-1, with D possibly TRBD2 on 6 matching bases. This CDR3 has 14 amino acids. In germline, CDR1 is SGHNT, CDR2 YYREEE (reference sequence). The germline V and J ends were trimmed by 0 bases and 8 bases, with 12 bases remaining between them. CDR3 in DNA: TGTGCCAGCAGCTTGGCCGGCGGGAAGGATGAGCAGTTCTTC. This translates into CASSLAGGKDEQFF.

The V gene is TRBV3-1 (or the pseudogene TRBV3-2), the J gene TRBJ1-5; no reliable D call. The length of the CDR3 is 12 residues. The germline V gene encodes CDR1 LGHDT and CDR2 YNNKEL (reference sequence). V shed 1 base and J shed 8 bases, with 6 bases lying between them. The CDR3 loop reads CASSQGLKPQHF. The DNA for the CDR3 is TGTGCCAGCAGCCAAGGTCTGAAGCCCCAGCATTTT.

V and J are TRBV10-1 and TRBJ2-3, with 14 bases fitting TRBD2. Germline trimming cut 6 bases from V and 7 bases from J; bases unmatched to any gene: 6. CDR1 WNHNN and CDR2 SYGVQD come from the germline V gene (reference sequence). The length of the CDR3 is 15 residues. The CDR3 here is CASSQTSGGANTQYF. CDR3 coding DNA: TGCGCCAGCAGCCAGACTAGCGGGGGGGCTAATACGCAGTATTTT.

V and J are TRBV6-5 and TRBJ1-2, with D perhaps matching TRBD1 (6 bases). Germline loops: CDR1 MNHEY, CDR2 SVGAGI. The CDR3 is 12 residues long. Trimming took off 10 bases at V and 2 bases at J, with 11 bases between the two ends. CDR3 coding DNA: TGTGCCACCAACACAGGGAACTATGGCTACACCTTC. This codes for CATNTGNYGYTF.

The chain joins TRBV6-5 to TRBJ1-5; TRBD1 agrees at 9 bases. CDR3 length: 15 residues. Trimming at V came to 6 bases and at J to 6 bases, leaving 9 bases not matched to a gene. Per the germline V gene, CDR1 is MNHEY and CDR2 is SVGAGI. Here the CDR3 reads CASSSDRGSIQPQHF. DNA of the CDR3: TGTGCCAGCAGCTCGGACAGGGGTTCTATTCAGCCCCAGCATTTT.

J is TRBJ2-3 and V is TRBV5-1, with 11 bases lining up with TRBD2. Trimming cost V 4 bases and J 2 bases; bases outside gene matches: 6. The CDR3 covers 16 residues. The V gene's germline CDR1 is SGHRS and CDR2 YFSETQ. CDR3 bases: TGCGCCAGCAGCCTGGGGACTAGCGGACCCACAGATACGCAGTATTTT. It codes for CASSLGTSGPTDTQYF.

V is TRBV7-3 and J is TRBJ2-7, with 7 bases identical to TRBD2. CDR1 and CDR2 from the germline V gene are SGHTA and FQGTGA. Trimming removed 2 bases from V and 4 bases from J; junction bases left unmatched: 2. This CDR3 comprises 13 residues. For the CDR3, the DNA is TGTGCCAGCAGCTTAGGAGCGGGATACGAGCAGTACTTC. Protein: CASSLGAGYEQYF.

The rearrangement links TRBV12-5 to TRBJ2-1, with 9 bases lining up with TRBD2. Germline CDR1 and CDR2: LGHNT and FRNRAP. Trimming removed 0 bases from V and 2 bases from J; junction bases left unmatched: 17. The CDR3 runs 21 residues. The CDR3 sequence is CASGLVLGVISGGLPYNEQFF. CDR3 coding DNA: TGTGCTAGTGGTTTGGTACTGGGGGTTATTAGCGGGGGTCTCCCCTACAATGAGCAGTTCTTC.